Presented here are 8 T cell receptor beta chains from one specimen sequenced in a study of graft-versus-host responses after intestinal transplantation. TCRdb's copy holds only in-frame clones and misses some; the assay was immunoSEQ multiplex PCR. The sample has 95,000 to 100,000 clones, roughly 88% seen once. The sequencing used PBMCs, collected 255 days after intestinal transplant. The source of these receptors is a human patient who received an intestinal transplant, so some T cells may come from the graft donor.

The chain has TRBV28 and TRBJ1-4; D unresolved. CDR1 is MDHEN, CDR2 SYDVKM, per germline. This CDR3 is built from 15 residues. V lost 6 bases and J lost 1, with 12 bases in between. DNA for the CDR3: TGTGCCAGCAGAGGGTGGAGTGTAACTAATGAAAAACTGTTTTTT. It encodes CASRGWSVTNEKLFF.

This clone was seen a single time. The rearrangement uses TRBV28 and TRBJ2-7; D is undetermined. V lost 5 bases to trimming and J lost 3 bases, with 8 bases between them. Germline-derived CDR1 and CDR2 are MDHEN and SYDVKM. The CDR3 spans 12 residues. The CDR3 DNA follows: TGTGCCAGCAGTCCGGTAAACTACGAGCAGTACTTC. Its translation is CASSPVNYEQYF.

The chain uses TRBV30 and TRBJ2-5, with TRBD2 identical over 7 bases. The CDR3 has 14 amino acids. After removal of 0 bases from V and 6 bases from J, the junction contained 7 bases not matched to a gene. The germline CDR1 and CDR2 sequences are GTSNPN and SVGIG (reference sequence). CDR3 residues: CAWSVGLAAKTQYF. CDR3 in DNA: TGTGCCTGGAGTGTCGGGCTAGCGGCGAAGACCCAGTACTTC.

This sequence joins TRBV5-1 and TRBJ2-1; TRBD1 matches 10 bases. V was pared by 6 bases and J by 2 bases, with 2 bases of the junction left unmatched. The CDR3 extends over 14 amino acids. From germline, CDR1 is SGHRS and CDR2 YFSETQ. The CDR3 is CASTGTGAYNEQFF. The CDR3 coding sequence is TGCGCCAGCACCGGGACAGGGGCCTACAATGAGCAGTTCTTC.

This clone came up a few times. The chain employs TRBV7-9 and TRBJ1-4, with D possibly matching TRBD1 (5 bases). Trimming cost V 5 bases and J 7 bases, with 17 bases left between them. The CDR3 contains 15 residues. CDR1 is SEHNR, CDR2 FQNEAQ, per germline (reference sequence). In DNA form, the CDR3 reads TGTGCCAGCAGCCCCCCGAGTGGGGCCACTGAAAAACTGTTTTTT. Encoded protein: CASSPPSGATEKLFF.

The CDR3 DNA is TGCAGCGTTGGAGGGACAACTGGGGCCAACGTCCTGACTTTC. Its translation is CSVGGTTGANVLTF. The genes are TRBV29-1 and TRBJ2-6; D perhaps matches TRBD1 (6 bases). V lost 4 bases, J lost 2 bases, and 9 bases lay in between. The CDR3 is 14 amino acids. Germline V gene lookup returns CDR1 SQVTM and CDR2 ANQGSEA.

The chain is built from TRBV7-2 and TRBJ2-5; D is unclear. The closer fit of TRBJ2-7 to the DNA end suggests the J call may be wrong. The CDR3 loop spans 16 amino acids. Germline CDR1 SGHTA, CDR2 FQGNSA. The CDR3 loop is CASSPDWTGSSYEQYF. DNA of the CDR3: TGTGCCAGCAGCCCCGACTGGACGGGCAGCTCCTACGAGCAGTACTTC.

This clone was detected once. V is TRBV6-5 and J is TRBJ1-1; maybe TRBD1 (5 bases). Deletions cut 6 bases from V and 2 bases from J, with 16 bases between. CDR3 length: 15 residues. Germline V gives CDR1 MNHEY, CDR2 SVGAGI. CDR3 protein: CASSPLGGPNTEAFF. The CDR3 DNA reads TGTGCCAGCAGCCCCCTGGGGGGTCCTAACACTGAAGCTTTCTTT.